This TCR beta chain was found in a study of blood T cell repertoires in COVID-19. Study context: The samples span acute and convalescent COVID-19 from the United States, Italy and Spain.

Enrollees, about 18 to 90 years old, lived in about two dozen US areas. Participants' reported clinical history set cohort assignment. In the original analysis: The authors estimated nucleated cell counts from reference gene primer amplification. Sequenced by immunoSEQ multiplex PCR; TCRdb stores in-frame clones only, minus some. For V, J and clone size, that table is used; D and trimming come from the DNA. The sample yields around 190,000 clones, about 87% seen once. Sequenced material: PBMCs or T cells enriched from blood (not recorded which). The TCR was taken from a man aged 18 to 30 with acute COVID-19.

The CDR3 reads CASSLSMNTEAFF. The CDR3 DNA sequence: TGTGCCAGCAGCTTGTCAATGAACACTGAAGCTTTCTTT. V usage is TRBV7-3 and J usage is TRBJ1-1; D is ambiguous. This CDR3 is 13 amino acids long. CDR1 and CDR2 from the germline V gene are SGHTA and FQGTGA. V lost 3 bases and J lost 0, with 5 bases in between.